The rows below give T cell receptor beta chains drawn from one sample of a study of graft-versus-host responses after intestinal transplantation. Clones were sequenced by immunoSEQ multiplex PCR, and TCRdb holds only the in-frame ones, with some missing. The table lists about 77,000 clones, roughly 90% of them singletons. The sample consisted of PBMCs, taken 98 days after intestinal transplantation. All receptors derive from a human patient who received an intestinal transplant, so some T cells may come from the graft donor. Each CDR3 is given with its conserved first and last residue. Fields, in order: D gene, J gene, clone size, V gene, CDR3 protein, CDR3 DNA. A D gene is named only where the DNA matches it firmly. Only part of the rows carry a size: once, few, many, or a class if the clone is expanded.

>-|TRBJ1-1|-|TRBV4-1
CASSQKWGANTEAFF
TGCGCCAGCAGCCAAAAGTGGGGGGCTAACACTGAAGCTTTCTTT
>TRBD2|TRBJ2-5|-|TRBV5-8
CASSMGLDKETQYF
TGTGCCAGCAGCATGGGACTAGATAAAGAGACCCAGTACTTC
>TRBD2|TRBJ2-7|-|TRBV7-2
CASSLAPLAAPYEQYF
TGTGCCAGCAGCTTAGCCCCTCTAGCGGCCCCCTACGAGCAGTACTTC
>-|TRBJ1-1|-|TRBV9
CASSAGGNTEAFF
TGTGCCAGCAGCGCCGGGGGGAACACTGAAGCTTTCTTT
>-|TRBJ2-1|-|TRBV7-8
CASSLKTDQFF
TGTGCCAGCAGTTTAAAGACAGACCAGTTCTTC
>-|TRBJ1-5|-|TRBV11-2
CASSLVGGSNQPQHF
TGTGCCAGCAGCTTAGTTGGGGGGAGCAATCAGCCCCAGCATTTT
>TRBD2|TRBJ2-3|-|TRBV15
CATSRDTGTSVDTQYF
TGTGCCACCAGCAGAGATACGGGGACTAGTGTGGATACGCAGTATTTT
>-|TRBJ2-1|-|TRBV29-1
CSVGVLSSYNEQFF
TGCAGCGTTGGTGTGCTAAGCTCCTACAATGAGCAGTTCTTC
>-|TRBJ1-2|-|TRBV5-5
CASSSLDSDPGGYTF
TGTGCCAGCAGCTCGTTAGACAGCGACCCAGGGGGCTACACCTTC
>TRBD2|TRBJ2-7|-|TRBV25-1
CASRRTGTSPYEQYF
TGTGCCAGCAGAAGAACCGGGACTAGCCCCTACGAGCAGTACTTC
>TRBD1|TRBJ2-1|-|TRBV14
CASSPQTGSYNEQFF
TGTGCCAGCAGCCCCCAGACAGGGAGCTACAATGAGCAGTTCTTC
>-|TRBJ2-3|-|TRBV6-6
CASSWTNTDTQYF
TGTGCCAGCAGTTGGACCAACACAGATACGCAGTATTTT
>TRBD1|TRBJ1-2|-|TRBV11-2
CASSLTGFGYTF
TGTGCCAGCAGTCTGACAGGGTTTGGCTACACCTTC
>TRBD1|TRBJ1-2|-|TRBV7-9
CASSLGRDRDNYGYTF
TGTGCCAGCAGCTTAGGTCGGGACAGGGATAACTATGGCTACACCTTC
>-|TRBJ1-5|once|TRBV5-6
CASSSTGDFFQPQHF
TGTGCCAGCAGCTCCACGGGGGACTTTTTTCAGCCCCAGCATTTT
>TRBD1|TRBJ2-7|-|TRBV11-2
CASSLSGGYEQYF
TGTGCCAGCAGCTTATCAGGGGGCTACGAGCAGTACTTC
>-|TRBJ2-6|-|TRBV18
CASSPVSSGRLSGANVLTF
TGTGCCAGCTCACCCGTATCTTCGGGACGGCTCTCTGGGGCCAACGTCCTGACTTTC
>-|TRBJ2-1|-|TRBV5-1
CASSFPNGSFSYNEQFF
TGCGCCAGCAGCTTCCCAAATGGGTCCTTCTCCTACAATGAGCAGTTCTTC
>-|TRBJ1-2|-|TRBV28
CASSPQTLDRLNYGYTF
TGTGCCAGCAGTCCACAGACTCTTGACAGACTAAACTATGGCTACACCTTC
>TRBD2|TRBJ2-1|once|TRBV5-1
CASSPSSGESYNEQFF
TGCGCCAGCAGCCCCTCTAGCGGGGAATCCTACAATGAGCAGTTCTTC
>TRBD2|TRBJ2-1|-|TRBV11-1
CASSLVRGGVDEQFF
TGTGCCAGCAGCTTAGTGCGGGGGGGCGTTGATGAGCAGTTCTTC
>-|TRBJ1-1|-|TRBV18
CASSLPTGSRTEAFF
TGTGCCAGCTCACTCCCCACAGGGAGTCGCACTGAAGCTTTCTTT
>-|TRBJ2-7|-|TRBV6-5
CASSPGTAYEQYF
TGTGCCAGCAGCCCCGGGACGGCATACGAGCAGTACTTC
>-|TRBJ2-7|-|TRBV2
CASTPGGRSYEQYF
TGTGCCAGCACCCCCGGGGGCCGCTCCTACGAGCAGTACTTC
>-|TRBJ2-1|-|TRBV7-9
CASSLAEGRSEQFF
TGTGCCAGCAGCTTAGCGGAGGGCAGATCTGAGCAGTTCTTC
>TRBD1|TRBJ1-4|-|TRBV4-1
CASSQDIRQGAWEKLFF
TGCGCCAGCAGCCAAGATATCCGACAGGGAGCATGGGAAAAACTGTTTTTT
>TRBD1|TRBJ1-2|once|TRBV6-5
CASYRQGNYGYTF
TGTGCCAGCTACCGACAGGGGAACTATGGCTACACCTTC
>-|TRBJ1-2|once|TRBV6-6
CASSYRGVGYYGYTF
TGTGCCAGCAGTTACAGGGGAGTGGGCTACTATGGCTACACCTTC
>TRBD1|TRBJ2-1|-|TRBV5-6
CASSLLPQGAGSYNEQFF
TGTGCCAGCAGCTTATTACCCCAGGGGGCAGGTAGCTACAATGAGCAGTTCTTC
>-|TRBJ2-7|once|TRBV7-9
CASSLGRVEGYEQYF
TGTGCCAGCAGCTTGGGCAGGGTAGAGGGCTACGAGCAGTACTTC
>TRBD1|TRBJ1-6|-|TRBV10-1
CASSRDRDNSPLHF
TGCGCCAGCAGTCGGGACAGAGATAATTCACCCCTCCACTTT
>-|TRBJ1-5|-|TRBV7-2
CASSLESNQPQHF
TGTGCCAGCAGCTTAGAGAGCAATCAGCCCCAGCATTTT
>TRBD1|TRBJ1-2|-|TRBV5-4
CASSHTVTGDGGYTF
TGTGCCAGCAGCCACACCGTTACAGGGGATGGTGGCTACACCTTC
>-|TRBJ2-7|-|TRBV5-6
CASGSPGRVYEQYF
TGTGCCAGCGGAAGCCCTGGGAGAGTCTACGAGCAGTACTTC
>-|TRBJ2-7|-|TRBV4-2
CASSQDLTLYEQYF
TGTGCCAGCAGCCAAGATCTGACACTATACGAGCAGTACTTC
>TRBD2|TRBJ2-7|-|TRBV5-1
CASSPGLAGINEQYF
TGCGCCAGCAGCCCCGGACTAGCGGGGATCAACGAGCAGTACTTC
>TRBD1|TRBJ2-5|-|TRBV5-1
CASSSSDRGPRETQYF
TGCGCCAGCAGCTCCTCAGACAGGGGGCCACGGGAGACCCAGTACTTC
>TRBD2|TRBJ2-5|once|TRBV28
CAAQRGGPQETQYF
TGTGCGGCCCAGCGGGGAGGACCTCAAGAGACCCAGTACTTC
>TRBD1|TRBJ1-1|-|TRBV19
CASRQGAFTEAFF
TGTGCCAGTAGGCAGGGGGCCTTCACTGAAGCTTTCTTT
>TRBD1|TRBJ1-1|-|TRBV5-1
CASSQGANTEAFF
TGCGCCAGCAGTCAGGGGGCGAACACTGAAGCTTTCTTT
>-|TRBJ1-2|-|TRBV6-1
CATTRGASGYTF
TGTGCCACGACCAGGGGTGCCAGTGGCTACACCTTC
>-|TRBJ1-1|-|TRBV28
CASSLSASRTLNTEAFF
TGTGCCAGCAGTCTCTCCGCTTCACGGACCTTGAACACTGAAGCTTTCTTT
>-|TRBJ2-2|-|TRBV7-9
CASSFDRNTGELFF
TGTGCCAGCAGCTTTGACAGGAACACCGGGGAGCTGTTTTTT
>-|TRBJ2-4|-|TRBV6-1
CASNGGLSVPNIQYF
TGTGCCAGCAACGGGGGCCTATCCGTGCCCAACATTCAGTACTTC
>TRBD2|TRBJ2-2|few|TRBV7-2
CASSLLASGANTGELFF
TGTGCCAGCAGCTTACTAGCTAGCGGAGCGAACACCGGGGAGCTGTTTTTT
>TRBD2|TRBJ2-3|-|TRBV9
CASSASGRMSDTQYF
TGTGCCAGCAGCGCTAGCGGGAGAATGTCAGATACGCAGTATTTT
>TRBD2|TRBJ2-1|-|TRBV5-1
CASSREGGSSYNEQFF
TGCGCCAGCAGTCGGGAGGGTGGGAGCTCCTACAATGAGCAGTTCTTC
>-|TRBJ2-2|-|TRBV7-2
CASANTGELFF
TGTGCCAGCGCGAACACCGGGGAGCTGTTTTTT
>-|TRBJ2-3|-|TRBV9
CASSPVRGGLADTQYF
TGTGCCAGCAGCCCCGTCAGGGGGGGCCTCGCAGATACGCAGTATTTT
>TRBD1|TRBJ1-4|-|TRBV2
CASSPEGRGGEKLFF
TGTGCCAGCTCCCCCGAGGGCAGGGGGGGGGAAAAACTGTTTTTT
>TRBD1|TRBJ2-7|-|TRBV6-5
CASSKRQGMDEQYF
TGTGCCAGCAGTAAACGACAGGGAATGGACGAGCAGTACTTC
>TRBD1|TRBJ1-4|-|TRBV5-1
CASSLGLTTGSREKLFF
TGCGCCAGCAGCTTGGGCCTTACGACAGGGTCGCGGGAAAAACTGTTTTTT
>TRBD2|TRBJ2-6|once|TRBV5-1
CASNPSGSDRSGANVLTF
TGCGCCAGCAACCCTAGCGGGAGTGACCGCTCTGGGGCCAACGTCCTGACTTTC
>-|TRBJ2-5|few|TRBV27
CASSLSMGGLDETQYF
TGTGCCAGCAGTTTATCGATGGGGGGGCTGGACGAGACCCAGTACTTC